What follows are 15 T cell receptor beta chains derived from one specimen sequenced in a study of T cell repertoires in cytomegalovirus infection. TCRdb passed the reads through MiXCR, listing each CDR3 protein once. In the table there are some 400,000 distinct CDR3 sequences, 15% to 20% of which are singletons. Input material: PBMCs. These receptors all come from a human donor in good health (CMV status not recorded). Some clones in this sample may be carry-over from other donors' samples.

The chain joins TRBV19 to TRBJ1-5; no firm D call. CDR3 length equals 15 residues. Germline lookup yields CDR1 LNHDA and CDR2 SQIVND (reference sequence). The ends were cut back, 6 bases at V and 0 bases at J, with 12 bases in the middle. The CDR3, as DNA: TGTGCCAGTAGGGACCGGACCTTTAGCAATCAGCCCCAGCATTTT. Protein sequence: CASRDRTFSNQPQHF.

The chain is built from TRBV19 and TRBJ1-5; D gene uncertain. Germline CDR1 and CDR2: LNHDA and SQIVND (reference sequence). The CDR3 covers 14 residues. V was pared by 6 bases and J by 5 bases, with 14 bases between. CDR3 sequence (DNA): TGTGCCAGTAGGCCGGGCGCCCTTCATCAGCCCCAGCATTTT. This encodes CASRPGALHQPQHF.

The table lists this clonotype with a count of one. The rearrangement joins TRBV12-3 or TRBV12-4 to TRBJ2-1, with TRBD1 identical over 9 bases. CDR3 length equals 18 residues. V shed 3 bases, J shed 4 bases, and the junction held 13 bases outside the gene matches. CDR3 loop: CASSFGTGIQTSYNEQFF. The CDR3 DNA reads as TGTGCCAGCAGTTTTGGGACAGGGATTCAGACGAGTTACAATGAGCAGTTCTTC.

The chain couples TRBV15 to TRBJ2-5; the D is unclear. Germline V gene sequence: CDR1 LNHNV, CDR2 YYDKDF (reference sequence). The CDR3 runs to 16 residues. V was clipped by 0 bases and J by 5 bases, with 16 bases between them. The CDR3 loop is CATSRDTPRRSETQYF. The CDR3 DNA follows: TGTGCCACCAGCAGAGATACCCCTAGGAGAAGCGAGACCCAGTACTTC.

This clonotype has just a few counts. Here the CDR3 DNA reads TGTGCCAGCAGTAAGGGGCCGCCCTACGAGCAGTACTTC. Translating it yields CASSKGPPYEQYF. The chain combines TRBV28 with TRBJ2-7; tentative D call: TRBD1 (5 bases). Germline values: CDR1 MDHEN, CDR2 SYDVKM. Trimming shortened V by 5 bases and J by 2 bases, and 10 bases separated the two germline ends. This CDR3 spans 13 amino acids.

This clonotype occurred a few times. V and J are TRBV6-1 and TRBJ2-7; D may correspond to TRBD1 or TRBD2 (5 bases each). The CDR3 sequence is 12 residues long. Per germline, CDR1 MNHNS and CDR2 SASEGT. V gave up 5 bases and J gave up 6 bases, with 11 bases separating them. The CDR3: CASSFGAREQYF. Here the CDR3 DNA reads TGTGCCAGCAGTTTCGGGGCCCGCGAGCAGTACTTC.

This clonotype was observed a handful of times. The chain has TRBV7-9 and TRBJ1-1, with 7 positions matching TRBD1. CDR3 length equals 15 residues. From germline, CDR1 is SEHNR and CDR2 FQNEAQ (reference sequence). V lost 7 bases to trimming and J lost 0 bases; unmatched junction nucleotides: 8. CDR3 sequence reads: CASTPLTGLNTEAFF. In nucleotides, the CDR3 is TGTGCCAGCACACCCCTGACAGGGCTGAACACTGAAGCTTTCTTT.

This clonotype was picked up a small number of times. This chain uses TRBV4-1 with TRBJ1-1; D possibly corresponds to TRBD1 (6 bases). Trimming removed 3 bases from V and 4 bases from J, with 12 bases in between. Germline loops: CDR1 MGHRA, CDR2 YSYEKL. CDR3 length: 14 amino acids. CDR3: CASSHVSGATEAFF. CDR3 nucleotides: TGCGCCAGCAGCCACGTATCAGGGGCCACTGAAGCTTTCTTT.

The rearrangement uses TRBV5-1 and TRBJ2-4, with D tentatively TRBD1 or TRBD2 (5 bases each). Trimming cost V 4 bases and J 8 bases, with 13 bases left between them. CDR1 and CDR2 (germline): SGHRS, YFSETQ. This CDR3 is 13 amino acids long. CDR3 sequence: CASSLGLGDIQYF. Here the CDR3 DNA reads TGCGCCAGCAGCCTGGGCTTGGGGGACATTCAGTACTTC.

This clonotype was seen more than once but under ten times. J is TRBJ2-1 and V is TRBV7-2; 14 positions agree with TRBD2. The germline CDR1 and CDR2 sequences are SGHTA and FQGNSA. V trimming: 0 bases; J trimming: 5 bases; junction bases outside the gene matches: 0. The CDR3 extends over 16 amino acids. The CDR3 nucleotides are TGTGCCAGCAGCTTAGCGGGACTAGCGGGGGACAATGAGCAGTTCTTC. Its protein is CASSLAGLAGDNEQFF.

This clonotype was counted at least ten times. The chain employs TRBV7-6 and TRBJ2-1; 11 positions match TRBD2. The V gene's germline CDR1 is SGHVS and CDR2 FNYEAQ. The CDR3 covers 14 residues. Unmatched junction bases numbered 4, after V lost 2 bases and J lost 10 bases. As DNA, the CDR3 is TGTGCCAGCAGCTTACGGCTAGCGGGAGGAGAGCAGTTCTTC. Protein: CASSLRLAGGEQFF.

About this clonotype itself: Just one base apart from a much larger clone, this may be a read error. In DNA, the CDR3 is TGTGCCAGTAGTGTAGCCGGGACAGCTTCTGAAGCTTGCTTT. Protein sequence: CASSVAGTASEACF. V gene TRBV19 combines with J gene TRBJ1-1; TRBD1 matches at 7 bases. CDR3 length: 14 amino acids. The germline CDR1 and CDR2 sequences are LNHDA and SQIVND (reference sequence).

This clonotype was counted at least ten times. This chain links TRBV11-2 with TRBJ2-3, with 9 bases identical to TRBD2. Trimming cost V 5 bases and J 2 bases; bases outside gene matches: 5. The CDR3 contains 15 residues. Germline CDR1 reads SGHAT; CDR2 reads FQNNGV. For the CDR3, the DNA is TGTGCCAGCAGCATGAGCGGGAGGAACACAGATACGCAGTATTTT. It specifies CASSMSGRNTDTQYF. Supplemented by reference TRBV11-2 and TRBJ2-3, the full variable domain reads EAGVAQSPRYKIIEKRQSVAFWCNPISGHATLYWYQQILGQGPKLLIQFQNNGVVDDSQLPKDRFSAERLKGVDSTLKIQPAKLEDSAVYLCASSMSGRNTDTQYFGPGTRLTVL.

This clonotype was seen a few times. The V and J genes are TRBV12-3 or TRBV12-4 and TRBJ2-5; 8 bases line up with TRBD2. This CDR3 region has 14 residues. J gave up 1 base and V 5 bases, and 3 bases lay outside the gene matches. CDR3 DNA sequence: TGTGCCAGCAGTCATAGCGGGGCCCAAGAGACCCAGTACTTC. It specifies CASSHSGAQETQYF.

There are many counts of this clonotype. The gene calls are TRBV7-8 and TRBJ2-5; possible D gene TRBD1, 6 bases. The ends were cut back, 3 bases at V and 5 bases at J, with 13 bases in the middle. Germline-derived CDR1 and CDR2 are SGHVS and FQNEAQ. CDR3 size: 14 residues. CDR3 in amino acids: CASSFQSGAETQYF. CDR3 in DNA: TGTGCCAGCAGCTTTCAATCAGGGGCCGAGACCCAGTACTTC.